This TCR beta chain is drawn from a study of beta chain features in type 1 diabetes. The study, taken as a whole, reports: Type 1 diabetes patients showed a moderate but significant shortening of TCRB CDR3s in all four CD4+ subsets.

The CDR3 has 14 amino acids. Per the germline V gene, CDR1 is KGHSH and CDR2 is LQKENI. Trimming cost V 3 bases and J 2 bases, with 7 bases left between them. On this clone itself: Antigen: not known.

The investigators reverse transcribed all of the isolated RNA, so they sequenced expressed TCRB transcripts. Libraries were prepared by immunoSEQ multiplex PCR; TCRdb keeps only in-frame clonotypes and omits some of them. Found here are under 25,000 clones, more than 45% of them singletons; the top ten hold under 0.45%. The TCR comes from a man aged 18 to 30 with type 1 diabetes. The chain employs TRBV18 and TRBJ2-2; D gene ambiguous. Sequenced input: stem cell memory CD4+ T cells from blood. This CDR3 reads CASSPTINTGELFF. The CDR3 DNA reads as TGTGCCAGCTCACCTACAATAAACACCGGGGAGCTGTTTTTT.